The rows below give T cell receptor beta chains drawn from one sample of a study of blood T cell repertoires in COVID-19. This table comes from immunoSEQ multiplex PCR, and its TCRdb copy is limited to in-frame clones, with some not included. The sample lists approximately 170,000 clones, about 85% occurring once. The sample taken for sequencing was peripheral blood. These receptors came from a man of 80 years or more with COVID-19, enrolled during active disease. Both conserved end residues are part of each CDR3. A D gene is named only where the DNA matches it firmly. The size of a clone is reported for some rows only, either as once, few or many, or as a class for expanded clones.

D,V,size,J,CDR3,DNA
-,TRBV7-2,-,TRBJ1-5,CASTVRGSNQPQHF,TGTGCCAGCACCGTCAGGGGTAGCAATCAGCCCCAGCATTTT
TRBD1,TRBV27,-,TRBJ2-3,CASTATGMITDTQYF,TGTGCCAGCACCGCGACAGGGATGATAACAGATACGCAGTATTTT
TRBD1,TRBV3-1/TRBV3-2,-,TRBJ2-7,CASSRTGTGSYEQYF,TGTGCCAGCAGCCGGACAGGGACGGGGTCTTACGAGCAGTACTTC
-,TRBV5-6,-,TRBJ2-2,CASSFRRGIGELFF,TGTGCCAGCAGCTTTCGTCGGGGGATCGGGGAGCTGTTTTTT
TRBD1,TRBV19,-,TRBJ1-1,CASTTGMDTEAFF,TGTGCCAGTACGACAGGGATGGACACTGAAGCTTTCTTT
TRBD1,TRBV15,once,TRBJ2-2,CATGTGGFGELFF,TGTGCCACCGGGACAGGGGGCTTCGGGGAGCTGTTTTTT
-,TRBV28,once,TRBJ1-1,CASSLPGMYSNTEAFF,TGTGCCAGCAGTTTGCCAGGGATGTACTCGAACACTGAAGCTTTCTTT
TRBD1,TRBV9,-,TRBJ2-2,CASSVGGQGAGELFF,TGTGCCAGCAGCGTAGGAGGGCAGGGGGCCGGGGAGCTGTTTTTT
TRBD1,TRBV6-1,once,TRBJ2-6,CASSEGQATSGANVLTF,TGTGCCAGCAGTGAGGGACAGGCCACCTCTGGGGCCAACGTCCTGACTTTC
TRBD1,TRBV7-9,once,TRBJ2-1,CASSLAGTGFEQFF,TGTGCCAGCAGCTTGGCCGGGACAGGGTTTGAGCAGTTCTTC
-,TRBV27,once,TRBJ1-3,CASSLRSGNTIYF,TGTGCCAGCAGTCTCCGGTCTGGAAACACCATATATTTT
TRBD1,TRBV5-1,-,TRBJ1-2,CASSPGQGRNYGYTF,TGCGCCAGCAGCCCTGGACAGGGAAGGAACTATGGCTACACCTTC
TRBD1,TRBV5-1,-,TRBJ1-1,CASSLEGQRRNTEAFF,TGCGCCAGCAGCTTGGAGGGACAGAGGAGGAACACTGAAGCTTTCTTT
-,TRBV5-1,-,TRBJ1-3,CASSFDRSGNTIYF,TGCGCCAGCAGCTTCGACAGGTCTGGAAACACCATATATTTT
TRBD1,TRBV9,-,TRBJ1-6,CASSAGGRGRESPLHF,TGTGCCAGCAGCGCGGGGGGGAGGGGGCGCGAATCACCCCTCCACTTT
-,TRBV19,-,TRBJ2-3,CASSRQGEGGTQYF,TGTGCCAGTAGCCGACAGGGAGAGGGAGGTACGCAGTATTTT
-,TRBV6-5,-,TRBJ1-1,CASTPPGLGNTEAFF,TGTGCCAGCACCCCACCGGGGTTGGGGAACACTGAAGCTTTCTTT
TRBD1,TRBV5-8,-,TRBJ1-5,CASSLKQGGNQPQHF,TGTGCCAGCAGCTTGAAACAGGGGGGTAATCAGCCCCAGCATTTT
-,TRBV12-3/TRBV12-4,-,TRBJ2-3,CASSLAGTDTQYF,TGTGCCAGCAGTTTGGCAGGCACAGATACGCAGTATTTT
TRBD1,TRBV7-3,-,TRBJ1-1,CASRPDRDSTEAFF,TGTGCCAGCAGGCCGGACAGGGACTCCACTGAAGCTTTCTTT
-,TRBV11-3,-,TRBJ1-5,CASSYRVWGQGGDQPQHF,TGTGCCAGCAGCTATAGGGTCTGGGGCCAGGGTGGAGATCAGCCCCAGCATTTT
-,TRBV5-6,-,TRBJ1-1,CASSLGAGNTEAFF,TGTGCCAGCAGCTTGGGGGCAGGGAACACTGAAGCTTTCTTT
TRBD1,TRBV2,-,TRBJ1-6,CASTPGDSYNSPLHF,TGTGCCAGCACTCCAGGGGACAGCTATAATTCACCCCTCCACTTT
-,TRBV7-8,-,TRBJ2-7,CASSLEFAGRYEQYF,TGTGCCAGCAGCTTAGAATTCGCAGGGAGGTACGAGCAGTACTTC